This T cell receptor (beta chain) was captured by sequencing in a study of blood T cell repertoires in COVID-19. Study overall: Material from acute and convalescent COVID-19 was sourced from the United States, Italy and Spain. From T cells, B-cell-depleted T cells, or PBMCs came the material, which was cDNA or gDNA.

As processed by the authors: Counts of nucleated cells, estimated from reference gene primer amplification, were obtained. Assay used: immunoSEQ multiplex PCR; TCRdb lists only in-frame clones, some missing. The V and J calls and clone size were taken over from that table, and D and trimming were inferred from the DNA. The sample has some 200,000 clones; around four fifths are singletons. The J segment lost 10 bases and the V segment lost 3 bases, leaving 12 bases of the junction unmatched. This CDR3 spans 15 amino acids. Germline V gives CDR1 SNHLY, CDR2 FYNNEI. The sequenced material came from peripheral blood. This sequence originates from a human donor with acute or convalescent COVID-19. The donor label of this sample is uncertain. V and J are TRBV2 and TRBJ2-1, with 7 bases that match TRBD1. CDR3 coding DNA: TGTGCCAGCAGTGAGAACCGGGACAGAGTCGGGGAGCAGTTCTTC. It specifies CASSENRDRVGEQFF.